The 5 T cell receptor beta chains listed next were all sequenced from one sample in a study of cytomegalovirus exposure and HLA in healthy donors. Both 60 Vbeta primers and 13 Jbeta primers went into the PCR. Method: immunoSEQ multiplex PCR; TCRdb's copy keeps in-frame clones and lacks some. There are approximately 210,000 clones in the sample; about 75% occur only once, and about 2% lies in the top ten. Sequencing used PBMCs. All receptors come from a male donor in good health and CMV-seronegative.

This clone was detected only once. V and J are TRBV18 and TRBJ2-1; D possibly corresponds to TRBD1 (5 bases). Germline CDR1 KGHSH, CDR2 LQKENI. The V end lost 3 bases, the J end lost 4 bases, and 19 bases lay between the germline ends. The CDR3 runs 17 residues. CDR3 region: CASSPNTLAQGYNEQFF. CDR3 DNA: TGTGCCAGCTCACCTAACACATTGGCGCAGGGATACAATGAGCAGTTCTTC.

CDR3 protein: CASRRGLNEKLFF. The DNA for the CDR3 is TGTGCCAGCAGACGGGGACTAAATGAAAAACTGTTTTTT. This chain joins TRBV28 and TRBJ1-4; tentatively, D is TRBD1 (5 bases). The CDR3 runs 13 residues. Trimming took off 6 bases at V and 5 bases at J, with 10 bases between the two ends. Germline V CDR1 and CDR2: MDHEN, SYDVKM.

The rearrangement joins TRBV4-3 to TRBJ2-2; TRBD1 matches 8 bases. The V and J ends lost 8 bases and 4 bases, in that order; junction bases with no gene match: 6. This CDR3 comprises 14 residues. Germline CDR1 and CDR2: LGHNA and YSLEER. CDR3 DNA sequence: TGCGCCAGCGACAGGACAGGGTTCACCGGGGAGCTGTTTTTT. Amino acids: CASDRTGFTGELFF.

The chain links TRBV6-5 to TRBJ1-2; no definite D call. The CDR3 covers 11 residues. The V gene lost 4 bases and the J gene lost 6 bases, with 6 bases spanning the gap. Germline lookup yields CDR1 MNHEY and CDR2 SVGAGI. The CDR3: CASSSQNGYTF. DNA for the CDR3: TGTGCCAGCAGTTCACAGAATGGCTACACCTTC.

The chain couples TRBV25-1 to TRBJ1-5; the D is unclear. The CDR3 has 15 residues. Germline V CDR1 and CDR2: MGHDK, SYGVNS. Trimming stripped 3 bases from V and 3 bases from J, with 12 bases between. The CDR3 spells CASSEKPQDNQPQHF. The DNA of the CDR3 is TGTGCCAGCAGTGAGAAGCCGCAAGACAATCAGCCCCAGCATTTT.